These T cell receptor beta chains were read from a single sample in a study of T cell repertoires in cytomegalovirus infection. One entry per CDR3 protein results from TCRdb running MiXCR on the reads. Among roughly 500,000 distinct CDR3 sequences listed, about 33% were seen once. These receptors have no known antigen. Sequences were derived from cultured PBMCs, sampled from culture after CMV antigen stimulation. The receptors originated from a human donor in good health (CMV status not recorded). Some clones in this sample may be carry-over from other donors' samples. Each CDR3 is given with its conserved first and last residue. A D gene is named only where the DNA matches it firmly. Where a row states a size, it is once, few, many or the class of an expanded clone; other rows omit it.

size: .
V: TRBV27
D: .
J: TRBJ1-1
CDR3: CASSLYGDSEAFF
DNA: TGTGCCAGCAGTTTATATGGGGACTCTGAAGCTTTCTTT

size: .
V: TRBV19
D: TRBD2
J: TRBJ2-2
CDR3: CASRSLAGGPSGELFF
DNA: TGTGCCAGTAGATCACTAGCGGGAGGGCCTAGCGGGGAGCTGTTTTTT

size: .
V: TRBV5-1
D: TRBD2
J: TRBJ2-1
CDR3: CASSYLGLAGVSSYNEQFF
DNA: TGCGCCAGCAGCTACTTAGGACTAGCGGGTGTTAGCTCCTACAATGAGCAGTTCTTC

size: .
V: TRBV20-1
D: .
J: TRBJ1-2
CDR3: CSARLVKQGPNYGYTF
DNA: TGCAGTGCTAGATTAGTCAAACAGGGCCCTAACTATGGCTACACCTTC

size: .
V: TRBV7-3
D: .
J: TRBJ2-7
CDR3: CASSSRGGGPYEQYF
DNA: TGTGCCAGCAGCTCAAGGGGGGGGGGCCCCTACGAGCAGTACTTC

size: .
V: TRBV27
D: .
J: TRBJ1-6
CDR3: CASRDSYNSPLHF
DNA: TGTGCCAGCAGGGACAGTTATAATTCACCCCTCCACTTT

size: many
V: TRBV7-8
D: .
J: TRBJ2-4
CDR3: CASSYSGLLLAKNIQYF
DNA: TGTGCCAGCAGTTACTCCGGACTTTTACTAGCCAAAAACATTCAGTACTTC

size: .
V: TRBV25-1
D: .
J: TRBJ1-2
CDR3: CASSGWGASGYTF
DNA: TGTGCCAGCAGTGGGTGGGGGGCGTCCGGCTACACCTTC

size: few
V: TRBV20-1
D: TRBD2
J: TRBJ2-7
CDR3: CSARDSGRMAYEQYF
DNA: TGCAGTGCTAGAGATAGCGGGAGAATGGCCTACGAGCAGTACTTC

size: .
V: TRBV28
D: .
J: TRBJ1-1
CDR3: CASKGGYTEAFF
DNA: TGTGCCAGCAAGGGGGGGTATACTGAAGCTTTCTTT

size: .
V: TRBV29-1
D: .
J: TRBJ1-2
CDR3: CSVLGVEYGYTF
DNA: TGCAGCGTTCTGGGGGTAGAGTATGGCTACACCTTC

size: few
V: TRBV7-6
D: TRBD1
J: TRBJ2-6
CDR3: CASSRERQGATGANVLTF
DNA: TGTGCCAGCAGCCGAGAACGACAGGGGGCGACGGGGGCCAACGTCCTGACTTTC

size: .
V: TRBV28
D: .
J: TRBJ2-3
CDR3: CASSSTGVMDTQYF
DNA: TGTGCCAGCAGTTCGACGGGAGTCATGGATACGCAGTATTTT

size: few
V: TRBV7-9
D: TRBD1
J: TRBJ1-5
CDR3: CASSLSPGQGAGGNQPQHF
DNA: TGTGCCAGCAGCTTAAGCCCGGGACAGGGGGCAGGTGGCAATCAGCCCCAGCATTTT

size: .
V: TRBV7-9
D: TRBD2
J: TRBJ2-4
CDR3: CASSPSGRAKNIQYF
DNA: TGTGCCAGCAGCCCTAGCGGGAGGGCCAAAAACATTCAGTACTTC

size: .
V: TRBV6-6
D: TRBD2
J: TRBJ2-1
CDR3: CASSLSLAGLYNEQFF
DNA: TGTGCCAGCAGTTTGTCTCTAGCGGGGCTATACAATGAGCAGTTCTTC

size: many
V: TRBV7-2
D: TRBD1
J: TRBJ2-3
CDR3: CASSLTGGTDTQYF
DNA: TGTGCCAGCAGCTTAACAGGGGGCACAGATACGCAGTATTTT

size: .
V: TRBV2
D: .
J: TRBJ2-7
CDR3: CASRLWDEQYF
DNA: TGTGCCAGCAGGCTTTGGGACGAGCAGTACTTC

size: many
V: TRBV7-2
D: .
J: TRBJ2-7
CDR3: CASSLYYEQYF
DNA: TGTGCCAGCAGCTTATACTACGAGCAGTACTTC

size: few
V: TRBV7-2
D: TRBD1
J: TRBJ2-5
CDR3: CASSRGQTETQYF
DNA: TGTGCCAGCAGCCGGGGACAGACGGAGACCCAGTACTTC

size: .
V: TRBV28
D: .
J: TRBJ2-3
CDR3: CASSLGVRDTQYF
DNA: TGTGCCAGCAGTTTAGGGGTCAGAGATACGCAGTATTTT

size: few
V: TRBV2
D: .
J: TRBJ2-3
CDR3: CASSEGQIDTQYF
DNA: TGTGCCAGCAGTGAAGGACAGATAGATACGCAGTATTTT

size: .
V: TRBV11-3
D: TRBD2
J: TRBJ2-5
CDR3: CASSSGTSGNQETQYF
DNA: TGTGCCAGCAGCTCCGGGACTAGCGGCAACCAAGAGACCCAGTACTTC

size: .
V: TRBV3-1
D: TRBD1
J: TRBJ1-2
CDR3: CASSQGTGGLGYTF
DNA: TGTGCCAGCAGCCAGGGGACAGGTGGTTTAGGCTACACCTTC

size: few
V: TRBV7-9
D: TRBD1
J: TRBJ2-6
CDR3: CASGTGTGFSGANVLTF
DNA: TGTGCCAGCGGGACCGGGACAGGGTTTTCTGGGGCCAACGTCCTGACTTTC

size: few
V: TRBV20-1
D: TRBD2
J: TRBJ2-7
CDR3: CSAWPGLAASRGVEQYF
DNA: TGCAGTGCCTGGCCTGGACTAGCGGCCTCCCGAGGAGTCGAGCAGTACTTC

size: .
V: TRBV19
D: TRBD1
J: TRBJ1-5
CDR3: CASQYRGTGGVGRQPQHF
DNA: TGTGCCAGTCAGTATCGCGGGACAGGGGGCGTTGGACGACAGCCCCAGCATTTT

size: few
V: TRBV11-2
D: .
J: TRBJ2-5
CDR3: CASSFHQGQLGTQYF
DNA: TGTGCCAGCAGCTTCCACCAAGGACAATTGGGGACCCAGTACTTC

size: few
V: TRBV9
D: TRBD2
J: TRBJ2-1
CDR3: CASSRGLAGGNNEQFF
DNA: TGTGCCAGCAGCCGGGGACTAGCGGGAGGGAACAATGAGCAGTTCTTC

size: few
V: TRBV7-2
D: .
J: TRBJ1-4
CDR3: CASSPSVSNEKLFF
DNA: TGTGCCAGCAGCCCAAGTGTATCTAATGAAAAACTGTTTTTT

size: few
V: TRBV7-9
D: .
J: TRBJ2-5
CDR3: CASSPSAGLMVRETQYF
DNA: TGTGCCAGCAGCCCCTCCGCCGGACTGATGGTTCGAGAGACCCAGTACTTC

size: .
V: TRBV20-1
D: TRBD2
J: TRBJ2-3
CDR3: CSARDDKREVVTQYF
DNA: TGCAGTGCTAGAGATGACAAGCGGGAGGTGGTTACGCAGTATTTT

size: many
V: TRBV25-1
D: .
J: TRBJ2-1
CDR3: CASSASRANEQFF
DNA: TGTGCCAGTAGCGCTTCCAGGGCAAATGAGCAGTTCTTC

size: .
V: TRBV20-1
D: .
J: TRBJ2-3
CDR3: CSARAEYTDTQYF
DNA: TGCAGTGCTAGAGCTGAGTACACGGATACGCAGTATTTT

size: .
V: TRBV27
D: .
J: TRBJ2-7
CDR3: CASSLVTVGSPYEQYF
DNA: TGTGCCAGCAGTTTGGTGACAGTCGGGAGCCCCTACGAGCAGTACTTC

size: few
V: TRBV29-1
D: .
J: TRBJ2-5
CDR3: CSVASAAANQETQYF
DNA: TGCAGCGTTGCGTCGGCAGCAGCGAACCAAGAGACCCAGTACTTC

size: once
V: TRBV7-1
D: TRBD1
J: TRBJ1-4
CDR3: CASSPALRDSSTNEKLFF
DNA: TGTGCCAGCAGCCCCGCCCTCCGGGACAGTTCAACTAATGAAAAACTGTTTTTT

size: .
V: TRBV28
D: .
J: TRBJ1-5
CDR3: CASTGPFLQPQHF
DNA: TGTGCCAGCACCGGACCTTTTCTTCAGCCCCAGCATTTT

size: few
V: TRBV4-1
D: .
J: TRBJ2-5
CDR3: CASSQADAGLKGTQYF
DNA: TGCGCCAGCAGCCAAGCGGATGCTGGTCTTAAAGGGACCCAGTACTTC

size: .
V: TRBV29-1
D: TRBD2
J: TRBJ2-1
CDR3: CSVEDHPGTSGRSSYNEQFF
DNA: TGCAGCGTTGAAGACCACCCCGGGACTAGCGGGCGAAGCTCCTACAATGAGCAGTTCTTC

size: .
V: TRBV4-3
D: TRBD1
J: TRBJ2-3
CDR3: CASSPLDRSTDTQYF
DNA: TGCGCCAGCAGCCCCCTGGACAGGAGCACAGATACGCAGTATTTT

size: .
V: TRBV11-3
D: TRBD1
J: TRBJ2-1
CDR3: CASSWGRDRGYNEQFF
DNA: TGTGCCAGCAGCTGGGGGCGGGACAGGGGGTACAATGAGCAGTTCTTC

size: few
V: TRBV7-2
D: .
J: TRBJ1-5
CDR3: CASSLFGDQPQHF
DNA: TGTGCCAGCAGCTTATTCGGGGATCAGCCCCAGCATTTT

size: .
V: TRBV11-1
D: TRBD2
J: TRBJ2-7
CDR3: CASSLRLAGVEQYF
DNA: TGTGCCAGCAGCTTAAGGCTAGCGGGAGTTGAGCAGTACTTC

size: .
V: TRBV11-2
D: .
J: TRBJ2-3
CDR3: CASRFQGSTDTQYF
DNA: TGTGCCAGCAGATTCCAGGGTAGCACAGATACGCAGTATTTT

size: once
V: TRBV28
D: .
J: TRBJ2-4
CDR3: CASSPSKPPDQYF
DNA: TGTGCCAGCAGCCCCTCAAAACCACCGGATCAGTACTTC

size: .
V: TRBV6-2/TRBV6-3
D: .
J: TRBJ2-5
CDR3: CASREERAWSNFEETQYF
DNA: TGTGCCAGCAGAGAGGAGCGGGCATGGAGTAATTTTGAAGAGACCCAGTACTTC

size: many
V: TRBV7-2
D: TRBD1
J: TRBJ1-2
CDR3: CASSLAQGQGYTF
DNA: TGTGCCAGCAGCTTAGCACAGGGACAGGGCTACACCTTC

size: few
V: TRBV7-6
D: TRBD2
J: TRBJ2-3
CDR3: CASSTFPGLGNNRPQYF
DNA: TGTGCCAGCTCGACTTTCCCGGGACTAGGGAATAACCGTCCGCAGTATTTT

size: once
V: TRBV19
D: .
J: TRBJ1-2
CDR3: CASSIERELGYTF
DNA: TGTGCCAGTAGTATAGAAAGGGAGCTTGGCTACACCTTC

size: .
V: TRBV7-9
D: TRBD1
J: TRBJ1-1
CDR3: CASRRTGTGGQAFF
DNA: TGTGCCAGCAGACGTACCGGGACAGGGGGGCAAGCTTTCTTT

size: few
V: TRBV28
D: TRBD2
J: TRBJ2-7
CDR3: CASSQGTSTTYEQYF
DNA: TGTGCCAGCAGCCAAGGGACTAGTACCACCTACGAGCAGTACTTC

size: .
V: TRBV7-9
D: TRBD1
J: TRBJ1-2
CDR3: CASSLDRESSVYGYTF
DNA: TGTGCCAGCAGCTTGGACAGGGAATCTTCGGTATATGGCTACACCTTC

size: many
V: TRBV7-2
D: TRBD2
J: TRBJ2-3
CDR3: CASSYRLAEDTQYF
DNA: TGTGCCAGCAGCTACCGACTAGCGGAAGATACGCAGTATTTT

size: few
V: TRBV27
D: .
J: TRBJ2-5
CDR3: CASSLGSRPRETQYF
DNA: TGTGCCAGCAGTTTAGGTTCGCGTCCCCGAGAGACCCAGTACTTC

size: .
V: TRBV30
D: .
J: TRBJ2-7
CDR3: CAWETGDSYEQYF
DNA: TGTGCCTGGGAGACAGGCGACTCCTACGAGCAGTACTTC

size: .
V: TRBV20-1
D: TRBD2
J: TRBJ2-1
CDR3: CSVGGGPLEGNEQFF
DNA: TGCAGTGTCGGGGGGGGGCCCCTAGAGGGCAATGAGCAGTTCTTC

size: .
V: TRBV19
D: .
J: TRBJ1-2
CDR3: CASSIDHGRRFYGYTF
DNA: TGTGCCAGTAGTATAGATCACGGCAGGCGCTTCTATGGCTACACCTTC

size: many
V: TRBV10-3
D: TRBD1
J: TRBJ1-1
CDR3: CAISEGQGDTEAFF
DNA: TGTGCCATCAGTGAGGGGCAGGGGGATACTGAAGCTTTCTTT

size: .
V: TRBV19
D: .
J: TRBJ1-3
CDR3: CASATTLSGNTIYF
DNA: TGTGCCAGTGCGACAACCCTCTCTGGAAACACCATATATTTT